The next 25 T cell receptor beta chains were all read from a single sample in a study of T-cell memory formation after mild COVID-19. TCRdb independently ran MiXCR on the 5' RACE reads; one entry per CDR3 protein. The repertoire has tens of thousands of distinct CDR3 sequences, about 27% of them found once; the top ten carry roughly 47%. The source material was PBMCs or a T cell subset sorted from them (not recorded which). Receptors originate from a man between 18 and 29 years old who had mild COVID-19 (a few samples of this study predate the infection). Cell type and time point are not known.

V is TRBV10-3 and J is TRBJ1-5; D ambiguous. CDR3 size: 13 residues. The V end lost 0 bases, the J end lost 5 bases, and 5 bases lay between the germline ends. Looked up from germline, CDR1 is ENHRY and CDR2 is SYGVKD. The CDR3 DNA follows: TGTGCCATCAGTGAGTCCGCGGATCAGCCCCAGCATTTT. It specifies CAISESADQPQHF.

This chain connects TRBV7-6 to TRBJ1-2, with TRBD1 matching 10 bases. J lost 0 bases, V lost 4 bases, and 2 bases had no gene match. Germline loops: CDR1 SGHVS, CDR2 FNYEAQ. The CDR3 is made up of 15 amino acids. The CDR3 here is CASSSGQGANYGYTF. The CDR3 DNA follows: TGTGCCAGCAGCTCAGGACAGGGGGCTAACTATGGCTACACCTTC. The full variable domain, with the rest looked up from reference TRBV7-6 and TRBJ1-2, is GAGVSQSPRYKVTKRGQDVALRCDPISGHVSLYWYRQALGQGPEFLTYFNYEAQQDKSGLPNDRFSAERPEGSISTLTIQRTEQRDSAMYRCASSSGQGANYGYTFGSGTRLTVV.

This clonotype has just a few counts. This chain connects TRBV7-9 to TRBJ2-7, with D perhaps matching TRBD2 (6 bases). Per germline, CDR1 SEHNR and CDR2 FQNEAQ (reference sequence). The CDR3 has 12 residues. V dropped 3 bases and J dropped 3 bases, with 6 bases sitting between them. The CDR3 here is CASSLRDYEQYF. The DNA of the CDR3 is TGTGCCAGCAGCTTGCGGGACTACGAGCAGTACTTC.

The sample holds a few counts of this clonotype. CDR3 region: CASSPTGISYNEQFF. CDR3 in DNA: TGTGCCAGCAGCCCTACAGGGATTTCCTACAATGAGCAGTTCTTC. The genes are TRBV7-7 and TRBJ2-1; maybe TRBD1 (6 bases). The CDR3 covers 15 residues. The germline gives CDR1 SSHAT, CDR2 FNYEAQ (reference sequence). V lost 5 bases to trimming and J lost 1 base, with 12 bases between them.

The chain employs TRBV5-1 and TRBJ2-2; D remains unclear. The CDR3 runs 14 residues. The V end was cut by 0 bases, the J end by 6 bases, with 9 bases between. The germline CDR1 and CDR2 sequences are SGHRS and YFSETQ. CDR3 in amino acids: CASSLVSVPGELFF. Here the CDR3 DNA reads TGCGCCAGCAGCTTGGTCTCTGTCCCCGGGGAGCTGTTTTTT.

This clonotype was recorded a few times. The CDR3 sequence: CASSQVGVRTDTQYF. CDR3 coding DNA: TGCGCCAGCAGCCAAGTGGGAGTCAGGACGGATACGCAGTATTTT. The V call is TRBV4-1, the J call TRBJ2-3, with a tentative D call TRBD2 (5 bases). Germline assignment: CDR1 MGHRA and CDR2 YSYEKL. V lost 1 base and J 6 bases, leaving 14 bases between the germline ends. CDR3 length: 15 residues.

The CDR3 region is CASSHIRESSYNEQFF. For the CDR3, the DNA is TGTGCCAGCAGTCATATCCGGGAGAGCTCCTACAATGAGCAGTTCTTC. This sequence joins TRBV7-8 and TRBJ2-1; possible D gene TRBD2, 6 bases. The V gene's germline CDR1 is SGHVS and CDR2 FQNEAQ. Trimming stripped 6 bases from V and 0 bases from J, with 15 bases between. There are 16 residues in the CDR3.

A few counts support this clonotype. The V call is TRBV7-6, the J call TRBJ2-7; 11 bases match TRBD1. The J segment lost 6 bases and the V segment lost 6 bases, leaving 7 bases of the junction unmatched. CDR3 length: 14 residues. CDR1 SGHVS and CDR2 FNYEAQ come from the germline V gene. The CDR3 DNA reads as TGTGCCAGCAGTCCTGGACAGGGGGCAGGCGAGCAGTACTTC. As protein: CASSPGQGAGEQYF.

Here the CDR3 reads CASSIRTGINEQFF. The CDR3 DNA reads TGTGCCAGCAGTATCAGGACAGGGATCAATGAGCAGTTCTTC. The genes are TRBV27 and TRBJ2-1; TRBD1 matches 8 bases. This CDR3 is 14 amino acids long. J gave up 6 bases and V 5 bases, and 6 bases lay outside the gene matches. Germline CDR1 is MNHEY and CDR2 is SMNVEV (reference sequence).

The genes are TRBV13 and TRBJ1-1, with 7 bases identical to TRBD1. The ends lost 5 bases at V and 2 bases at J; junction bases unmatched: 14. The CDR3 consists of 17 residues. Per germline, CDR1 PRHDT and CDR2 FYEKMQ (reference sequence). The CDR3 here is CASSQLLRDSENTEAFF. Here the CDR3 DNA reads TGTGCCAGCAGCCAATTACTCCGGGACAGCGAAAACACTGAAGCTTTCTTT.

V and J are TRBV20-1 and TRBJ2-1; 7 nucleotides match TRBD1. This CDR3 has 11 residues. The germline gives CDR1 DFQATT, CDR2 SNEGSKA (reference sequence). Germline trimming cut 0 bases from V and 12 bases from J; bases unmatched to any gene: 2. The CDR3 DNA is TGCAGTGCTAGAGATTACAGGGGGCAGTTCTTC. This gives the protein CSARDYRGQFF.

This clonotype was detected a few times. The chain employs TRBV10-3 and TRBJ2-7, with D hard to call. V was clipped by 0 bases and J by 0 bases, with 3 bases between them. Germline CDR1 is ENHRY and CDR2 is SYGVKD. This CDR3 has 13 residues. The CDR3 nucleotides are TGTGCCATCAGTGAGTCGGGCTCCTACGAGCAGTACGTC. This codes for CAISESGSYEQYV.

A few counts support this clonotype. The chain has TRBV27 and TRBJ2-1, with 13 positions matching TRBD2. The ends lost 8 bases at V and 9 bases at J; junction bases unmatched: 7. The CDR3 totals 14 residues. Germline V gives CDR1 MNHEY, CDR2 SMNVEV (reference sequence). CDR3 DNA: TGTGCCAGCGGAACTAGCGGGGGGGCCGTTGAGCAGTTCTTC. Amino acid sequence: CASGTSGGAVEQFF.

The chain carries TRBV7-2 and TRBJ2-3; D gene unclear. This CDR3 contains 14 residues. Germline assignment: CDR1 SGHTA and CDR2 FQGNSA. Trimming cost V 5 bases and J 6 bases, with 15 bases left between them. Written as DNA, the CDR3 is TGTGCCAGCAGCCGATGGCTGGGTTTGGATACGCAGTATTTT. Translation gives CASSRWLGLDTQYF.

The chain carries TRBV6-5 and TRBJ2-1; D uncertain. Trimming took 2 bases from V and 7 from J, leaving 6 bases between them. This CDR3 is 12 amino acids long. The germline CDR1 and CDR2 sequences are MNHEY and SVGAGI. CDR3 residues: CASSYRENEQFF. The CDR3 bases are TGTGCCAGCAGTTACAGGGAAAATGAGCAGTTCTTC.

This clonotype occurred a few times. The V gene is TRBV6-6, the J gene TRBJ2-2; 7 bases are shared with TRBD2. CDR1 and CDR2 (germline): MNHNY, SVGAGI (reference sequence). After removal of 2 bases from V and 2 bases from J, the junction contained 2 bases not matched to a gene. This CDR3 spans 15 amino acids. The DNA for the CDR3 is TGTGCCAGCAGTTACGCGGGGGAAAACACCGGGGAGCTGTTTTTT. It codes for CASSYAGENTGELFF.

The chain joins TRBV2 to TRBJ1-1, with unresolved D. Per germline, CDR1 SNHLY and CDR2 FYNNEI. Trimming pared 2 bases from V and 3 bases from J, leaving 7 bases between. This CDR3 contains 13 residues. The CDR3 bases are TGTGCCAGCAGTGAACTGGAGGACACTGAAGCTTTCTTT. This gives the protein CASSELEDTEAFF.

This chain connects TRBV29-1 to TRBJ2-5; D remains unclear. The germline V gene encodes CDR1 SQVTM and CDR2 ANQGSEA. The CDR3 spans 13 residues. Deletions cut 4 bases from V and 7 bases from J, with 16 bases between. For the CDR3, the DNA is TGCAGCGTTGCGAGCCTAGATGTTGGGACCCAGTACTTC. Protein: CSVASLDVGTQYF.

The chain combines TRBV7-6 with TRBJ2-5; D is unresolved. CDR1 and CDR2 (germline): SGHVS, FNYEAQ. Between the trimmed V and J ends, which lost 5 bases and 1 base, there was a span of 14 bases. The length of the CDR3 is 15 residues. The DNA for the CDR3 is TGTGCCAGCAGCACACGGACGGCCTCCCAAGAGACCCAGTACTTC. As protein: CASSTRTASQETQYF. Based on the CDR3 plus reference TRBV7-6 and TRBJ2-5, the full variable domain is GAGVSQSPRYKVTKRGQDVALRCDPISGHVSLYWYRQALGQGPEFLTYFNYEAQQDKSGLPNDRFSAERPEGSISTLTIQRTEQRDSAMYRCASSTRTASQETQYFGPGTRLLVL.

The chain carries TRBV7-8 and TRBJ2-7; D possibly matches TRBD1 or TRBD2 (6 bases each). Germline V gives CDR1 SGHVS, CDR2 FQNEAQ. The CDR3 runs 15 residues. Trimming took off 5 bases at V and 3 bases at J, with 17 bases between the two ends. Here the CDR3 DNA reads TGTGCCAGCAGCATTAATTTAGAGGGGGGCTACGAGCAGTACTTC. This encodes CASSINLEGGYEQYF.

This clonotype was seen a handful of times. The rearrangement links TRBV5-1 to TRBJ2-3, with D possibly matching TRBD1 (6 bases). Germline-derived CDR1 and CDR2 are SGHRS and YFSETQ. The germline V and J ends were trimmed by 0 bases and 4 bases, with 15 bases remaining between them. The CDR3 contains 16 residues. The CDR3 reads CASSLGLGGVSDTQYF. The CDR3 DNA reads as TGCGCCAGCAGCTTGGGCCTAGGGGGAGTCTCAGATACGCAGTATTTT.

The rearrangement links TRBV20-1 to TRBJ2-7; the match to TRBD1 covers 8 bases. Losses at the gene ends were 3 bases for V and 4 bases for J; bases not matched to a gene: 8. The CDR3 length is 14 residues. Germline V gene sequence: CDR1 DFQATT, CDR2 SNEGSKA (reference sequence). The DNA for the CDR3 is TGCAGTGCTAGGGGGCAGGGGGCAAAGTACGAGCAGTACGTC. Its protein is CSARGQGAKYEQYV.

This chain uses TRBV9 with TRBJ2-1; D perhaps matches TRBD2 (6 bases). The germline V gene has CDR1 SGDLS and CDR2 YYNGEE. V was trimmed by 6 bases and J by 0 bases, leaving 16 bases between them. There are 16 residues in the CDR3. The CDR3 nucleotides are TGTGCCAGCAACCGACTCGGGGGAAGCTCCTACAATGAGCAGTTCTTC. It encodes CASNRLGGSSYNEQFF.

The chain carries TRBV4-3 and TRBJ2-1, with D possibly matching TRBD1 (5 bases). Per germline, CDR1 LGHNA and CDR2 YSLEER. The CDR3 has 13 residues. Trimming left V 3 bases short and J 8 bases short, with 11 bases between. The CDR3 protein is CASSQVVGHEQFF. The CDR3, as DNA: TGCGCCAGCAGCCAGGTAGTGGGGCATGAGCAGTTCTTC.

CDR3 in DNA: TGTGCCAGCAGCCCCGACCAGGCCGGGGGCTACACCTTC. It is translated as CASSPDQAGGYTF. This chain uses TRBV11-2 with TRBJ1-2, with no clear D. Germline V gene sequence: CDR1 SGHAT, CDR2 FQNNGV. V was pared by 5 bases and J by 8 bases, with 15 bases between. The CDR3 extends over 13 amino acids.